A selection of T cell receptor beta chains follows, all from one sample in a study of post-analysis software for immune sequencing data. TCRdb fed the PCR reads into MiXCR, producing one record per CDR3 protein. The sample holds 450,000 to 650,000 distinct CDR3 sequences; roughly 47% are singletons and the top ten take about 1.5%. Sequenced input: blood. The receptors stem from a girl between 5 and 17 years old with multiple sclerosis. CDR3s include the opening cysteine and the closing phenylalanine or tryptophan. The D gene is left open where the match is weak. Where a row states a size, it is once, few, many or the class of an expanded clone; other rows omit it.

NA,NA,TRBV7-7,TRBJ2-7,CASSRDALSSYEQYF,TGTGCCAGCAGCCGGGACGCCCTCAGCTCCTACGAGCAGTACTTC
NA,NA,TRBV5-4,TRBJ2-5,CASSLIQGGGETQYF,TGTGCCAGCAGCCTAATCCAGGGAGGAGGAGAGACCCAGTACTTC
NA,TRBD2,TRBV10-3,TRBJ2-3,CATTLAAPSTDTQYF,TGTGCCACGACACTAGCGGCCCCTAGCACAGATACGCAGTATTTT
NA,TRBD1,TRBV7-9,TRBJ1-2,CASSPQGALGLGYTF,TGTGCCAGCAGCCCGCAGGGGGCGCTGGGACTTGGCTACACCTTC
NA,TRBD2,TRBV20-1,TRBJ2-3,CSAATSGRGDTQYF,TGCAGTGCGGCGACTAGCGGGAGAGGGGATACGCAGTATTTT
many,NA,TRBV6-5,TRBJ2-5,CASSSTGSQETQYF,TGTGCCAGCAGTTCGACAGGATCTCAAGAGACCCAGTACTTC
few,NA,TRBV6-5,TRBJ1-2,CASSYSFAGYGYTF,TGTGCCAGCAGTTACTCTTTCGCGGGCTATGGCTACACCTTC
NA,NA,TRBV24-1,TRBJ2-1,CATSREPSANNEQFF,TGTGCCACCAGCCGGGAGCCTAGCGCAAACAATGAGCAGTTCTTC
NA,NA,TRBV4-1,TRBJ1-1,CASSQGMVGTEAFF,TGCGCCAGCAGCCAGGGGATGGTAGGCACTGAAGCTTTCTTT
few,TRBD2,TRBV6-4,TRBJ2-3,CASSVKAGEGNTQYF,TGTGCCAGCAGTGTAAAAGCGGGAGAGGGAAATACGCAGTATTTT
NA,NA,TRBV29-1,TRBJ1-1,CSVELPARGTEAFF,TGCAGCGTTGAATTACCCGCCCGGGGCACTGAAGCTTTCTTT
few,TRBD2,TRBV7-2,TRBJ2-3,CASSSGTSGGDTQYF,TGTGCCAGCAGCTCCGGGACTAGCGGGGGAGATACGCAGTATTTT
NA,NA,TRBV5-1,TRBJ2-5,CASSPQGSTVETQYF,TGCGCCAGCAGCCCCCAGGGGTCTACCGTAGAGACCCAGTACTTC
NA,NA,TRBV5-1,TRBJ2-7,CASSLAQGPTYEQYF,TGCGCCAGCAGCTTGGCCCAGGGGCCGACCTACGAGCAGTACTTC